Below are 24 T cell receptor beta chains sequenced from a single sample in a study of T cell repertoires in cytomegalovirus infection (dated by TCRdb to the late 2010s). The sample's treatment or condition label, in plain terms: in vitro stimulation with specific CMV peptide epitopes to enrich CMV-specific T cells. The sample was run on an Illumina HiSeq 1500. In-frame beta chains were kept once TCRdb had trimmed the public reads at Q25 with fastp and called clones with MiXCR. Rows are unified per CDR3 protein, each entry keeping the most common DNA and genes. A total of approximately 470,000 distinct CDR3 sequences appear in this sample, about 39% of them only once. About 39% of the sample is held by the ten biggest clonotypes. These receptors' antigens are unknown. The input for sequencing was cultured PBMCs, taken from culture after CMV antigen stimulation. The receptors stem from a human donor in good health (CMV status not recorded). Some clones in this sample may be carry-over from other donors' samples.

The rearrangement joins TRBV7-6 to TRBJ2-7; D gene uncertain. This CDR3 has 12 amino acids. V lost 4 bases, J lost 3 bases, and 7 bases lay in between. Germline V gives CDR1 SGHVS, CDR2 FNYEAQ. In nucleotides, the CDR3 is TGTGCCAGCAGCTCGCGTGACTACGAGCAGTACTTC. This gives the protein CASSSRDYEQYF.

With regard to this clonotype: A read error may produce the germline difference seen at one junction end. The chain recombines TRBV4-1 with TRBJ2-1, with 10 bases matching TRBD1. This CDR3 comprises 18 residues. Germline V lookup: CDR1 MGHRA, CDR2 YSYEKL. The CDR3: CASSQDPKGTGEYNEQCF. CDR3 nucleotide sequence: TGCGCCAGCAGCCAAGATCCGAAAGGGACAGGGGAGTACAATGAGCAGTGCTTC.

V and J are TRBV20-1 and TRBJ2-3, with TRBD2 matching 10 bases. The V gene's germline CDR1 is DFQATT and CDR2 SNEGSKA (reference sequence). The CDR3 sequence is 14 residues long. J lost 4 bases, V lost 4 bases, and 5 bases had no gene match. The CDR3 reads CSATSGSVADTQYF. DNA for the CDR3: TGCAGTGCTACTAGCGGGAGTGTCGCAGATACGCAGTATTTT.

The chain combines TRBV4-2 with TRBJ2-5; D gene ambiguous. Germline CDR1 and CDR2: LGHNA and YNFKEQ. Trimming stripped 1 base from V and 2 bases from J, with 5 bases between. The CDR3 consists of 13 residues. CDR3 region: CASSQVEQETQYF. The CDR3 DNA is TGTGCCAGCAGCCAAGTAGAGCAAGAGACCCAGTACTTC.

This clonotype was seen more than once but under ten times. The genes are TRBV5-5 and TRBJ2-7; D gene unclear. The germline CDR1 and CDR2 sequences are SGHKS and YYEKEE (reference sequence). CDR3 length: 14 amino acids. With 0 bases removed from V and 1 base from J, the gap between germline ends came to 8 bases. The CDR3 spells CASSLVVSSYEQYF. As DNA, the CDR3 is TGTGCCAGCAGCTTGGTAGTTTCTTCCTACGAGCAGTACTTC.

The chain is built from TRBV3-1 and TRBJ2-1, with 8 bases identical to TRBD2. Germline lookup yields CDR1 LGHDT and CDR2 YNNKEL (reference sequence). With 1 base clipped from V and 7 bases from J, the junction kept 3 bases outside the gene matches. The length of the CDR3 is 14 residues. CDR3 bases: TGTGCCAGCAGCCAAGCGGGGGGGACAAATGAGCAGTTCTTC. Translation gives CASSQAGGTNEQFF.

A few counts support this clonotype. V is TRBV2 and J is TRBJ1-1; D not certain. Germline V lookup: CDR1 SNHLY, CDR2 FYNNEI. This CDR3 region has 14 residues. Trimming took off 8 bases at V and 4 bases at J, with 17 bases between the two ends. CDR3 region: CASSREPPGTEAFF. The CDR3 nucleotides read TGTGCCAGCTCTAGGGAGCCCCCCGGCACTGAAGCTTTCTTT.

Comments on this clonotype: A read error may produce the germline difference seen at one junction end. The chain links TRBV19 to TRBJ1-6, with D perhaps TRBD1 (5 bases). CDR1 is LNHDA, CDR2 SQIVND, per germline (reference sequence). This CDR3 region has 13 residues. This CDR3 is CASSLGTASPPHF. In nucleotides, the CDR3 is TGTGCCAGTAGTTTAGGGACGGCTTCACCCCCCCACTTT.

The rearrangement joins TRBV10-3 to TRBJ1-4; D ambiguous. Germline V CDR1 and CDR2: ENHRY, SYGVKD. The V end lost 2 bases, the J end lost 6 bases, and 7 bases lay between the germline ends. The CDR3 length is 13 residues. CDR3 residues: CAISETPDEKLFF. CDR3 DNA: TGTGCCATCAGTGAGACCCCAGATGAAAAACTGTTTTTT.

This clonotype was counted only a few times. The genes are TRBV4-3 and TRBJ1-2, with 7 bases that match TRBD1. The V gene end was trimmed by 1 base and the J gene end by 0 bases; junction bases not matched to a gene: 8. The V gene's germline CDR1 is LGHNA and CDR2 YSLEER. The CDR3 spans 17 residues. CDR3 residues: CASSQGTDRDANYGYTF. The DNA for the CDR3 is TGCGCCAGCAGCCAAGGGACTGACAGGGATGCTAACTATGGCTACACCTTC.

The rearrangement links TRBV6-2 or TRBV6-3 to TRBJ2-1; a possible D gene is TRBD1 (6 bases). The CDR3 sequence is 15 residues long. Trimming took 6 bases from V and 8 from J, leaving 20 bases between them. Germline CDR1 reads MNHEY; CDR2 reads SVGEGT. CDR3: CASSPTGTRWDEQFF. CDR3 nucleotides: TGTGCCAGCAGCCCGACCGGGACACGATGGGATGAGCAGTTCTTC.

The chain combines TRBV11-2 with TRBJ2-3; TRBD2 matches 14 bases. There are 15 residues in the CDR3. Germline CDR1 SGHAT, CDR2 FQNNGV. Trimming removed 3 bases from V and 8 bases from J; junction bases left unmatched: 4. The CDR3 here is CASSFSGLAGVTQYF. CDR3 DNA: TGTGCCAGCAGCTTCTCGGGACTAGCGGGAGTTACGCAGTATTTT.

This clonotype appeared a few times. The chain uses TRBV12-3 or TRBV12-4 and TRBJ2-1; D might be TRBD2 (5 bases). The CDR3 has 15 residues. The V end was cut by 6 bases, the J end by 10 bases, with 22 bases between. For the CDR3, the DNA is TGTGCCAGCAGATCTTCCCGAAACCGGCCGGGGGAGCAGTTCTTC. Its translation: CASRSSRNRPGEQFF.

This clonotype was observed a handful of times. The chain is built from TRBV7-8 and TRBJ1-6; 7 positions agree with TRBD1. V shed 7 bases, J shed 5 bases, and the junction held 2 bases outside the gene matches. CDR1 is SGHVS, CDR2 FQNEAQ, per germline. CDR3 length: 13 amino acids. As DNA, the CDR3 is TGTGCCAGCACCGGGACAGATAATTCACCCCTCCACTTT. Residues: CASTGTDNSPLHF.

The V gene is TRBV12-3 or TRBV12-4, the J gene TRBJ1-4; D might be TRBD1 (5 bases). V dropped 7 bases and J dropped 3 bases, with 12 bases sitting between them. This CDR3 is built from 14 residues. This CDR3 is CASNQHRSNEKLFF. CDR3 DNA: TGTGCCAGCAATCAGCACAGGTCTAATGAAAAACTGTTTTTT.

The chain recombines TRBV20-1 with TRBJ2-3; D perhaps matches TRBD2 (5 bases). CDR1 and CDR2 (germline): DFQATT, SNEGSKA (reference sequence). There are 13 residues in the CDR3. Trimming took off 6 bases at V and 6 bases at J, with 16 bases between the two ends. CDR3 coding DNA: TGCAGTGCAAGACAAGAGGGCCCGGATACGCAGTATTTT. It translates to CSARQEGPDTQYF.

This clonotype was seen once. The rearrangement links TRBV7-9 to TRBJ1-2, with D maybe TRBD1 (5 bases). The CDR3 extends over 13 amino acids. From germline, CDR1 is SEHNR and CDR2 FQNEAQ (reference sequence). Deletions cut 5 bases from V and 8 bases from J, with 15 bases between. CDR3 coding DNA: TGTGCCAGCAGCGTCGGGGGGTCGGGAGGCTACACCTTC. Translation: CASSVGGSGGYTF.

The J gene is TRBJ2-1, the V gene TRBV20-1; 12 nucleotides align to TRBD2. This CDR3 region has 15 residues. The germline V gene has CDR1 DFQATT and CDR2 SNEGSKA (reference sequence). The V segment lost 2 bases and the J segment 8 bases; nucleotides outside the gene matches: 7. The CDR3 DNA is TGCAGTGCTAGATCCCTAGCGGGAGGGCTCTATGAGCAGTTCTTC. Amino acids: CSARSLAGGLYEQFF.

The rearrangement uses TRBV6-1 and TRBJ2-3; 11 nucleotides match TRBD2. V was clipped by 3 bases and J by 2 bases; unmatched bases: 4. The CDR3 runs 16 residues. Germline CDR1 reads MNHNS; CDR2 reads SASEGT. In nucleotides, the CDR3 is TGTGCCAGCAGTGATATAGCGGGGGGGGTCACAGATACGCAGTATTTT. Its protein product is CASSDIAGGVTDTQYF.

In this sample, this clonotype turned up a few times. The chain has TRBV19 and TRBJ2-3, with 8 bases lining up with TRBD1. Germline CDR1 LNHDA, CDR2 SQIVND (reference sequence). CDR3 length: 15 residues. The V and J ends lost 6 bases and 2 bases, in that order; junction bases with no gene match: 7. CDR3 amino acids: CASSPGTGVTDTQYF. The CDR3 DNA reads TGTGCCAGTAGCCCCGGGACAGGTGTCACAGATACGCAGTATTTT.

The chain combines TRBV27 with TRBJ2-5; D is uncertain. Trimming took off 6 bases at V and 7 bases at J, with 12 bases between the two ends. The CDR3 covers 12 residues. From germline, CDR1 is MNHEY and CDR2 SMNVEV (reference sequence). CDR3: CASSGSSVTQYF. In DNA, the CDR3 is TGTGCCAGCAGCGGTTCATCGGTGACCCAGTACTTC.

The rearrangement uses TRBV4-2 and TRBJ1-4; tentatively, D is TRBD1 (5 bases). This CDR3 has 17 residues. Germline CDR1 LGHNA, CDR2 YNFKEQ. The germline V and J ends were trimmed by 0 bases and 5 bases, with 16 bases remaining between them. The CDR3 coding sequence is TGTGCCAGCAGCCAAGAGCGGTGGGGACTTATCAATGAAAAACTGTTTTTT. Protein: CASSQERWGLINEKLFF.

The genes are TRBV10-3 and TRBJ1-5; 8 nucleotides line up with TRBD1. CDR1 and CDR2 from the germline V gene are ENHRY and SYGVKD. V was clipped by 3 bases and J by 4 bases; unmatched bases: 5. The CDR3 runs 15 residues. CDR3 region: CAISETGGVNQPQHF. CDR3 nucleotides: TGTGCCATCAGTGAAACAGGGGGAGTAAATCAGCCCCAGCATTTT.

There are a few counts of this clonotype. The gene calls are TRBV7-2 and TRBJ1-1, with D tentatively TRBD1 (6 bases). Trimming removed 6 bases from V and 3 bases from J, with 11 bases in between. This CDR3 region has 13 residues. Germline values: CDR1 SGHTA, CDR2 FQGNSA. In DNA, the CDR3 is TGTGCCAGCAGTACGAAGGGGGACACTGAAGCTTTCTTT. Translation gives CASSTKGDTEAFF.